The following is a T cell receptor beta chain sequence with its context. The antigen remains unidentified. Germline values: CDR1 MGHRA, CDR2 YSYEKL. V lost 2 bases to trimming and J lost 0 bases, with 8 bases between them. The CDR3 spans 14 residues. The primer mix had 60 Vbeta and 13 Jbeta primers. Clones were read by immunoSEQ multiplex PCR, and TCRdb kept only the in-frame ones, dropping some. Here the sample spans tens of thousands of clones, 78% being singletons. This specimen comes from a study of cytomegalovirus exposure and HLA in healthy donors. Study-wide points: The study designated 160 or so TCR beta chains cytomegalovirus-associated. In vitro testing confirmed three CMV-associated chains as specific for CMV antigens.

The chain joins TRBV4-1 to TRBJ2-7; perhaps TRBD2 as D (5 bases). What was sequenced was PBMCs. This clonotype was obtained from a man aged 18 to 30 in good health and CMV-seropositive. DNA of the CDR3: TGCGCCAGCAGCCAAACTAGTCTCTCCTACGAGCAGTACTTC. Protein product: CASSQTSLSYEQYF.